A single sample gave rise to the 9 T cell receptor beta chains below, sequenced in a study of T cell repertoires in cytomegalovirus infection. Their specific antigens are unknown. TCRdb processed the reads anew with MiXCR; each CDR3 protein has one entry. The repertoire consists of some 940,000 distinct CDR3 sequences, with approximately 30% occurring once and the leading ten covering roughly 12%. Sample: cultured CD8+ T cells from PBMCs, taken from culture after CMV antigen stimulation. These receptors originate from a human donor in good health (CMV status not recorded). Some clones in this sample may be carry-over from other donors' samples.

In this sample, this clonotype turned up many times. CDR3 amino acids: CASSLRGGVRNEQYF. The CDR3 DNA sequence: TGTGCCAGCAGCTTAAGGGGGGGCGTCAGGAACGAGCAGTACTTC. The chain has TRBV7-2 and TRBJ2-7; tentative D call: TRBD2 (7 bases). With 2 bases removed from V and 5 bases from J, the gap between germline ends came to 16 bases. Germline CDR1 is SGHTA and CDR2 is FQGNSA. The CDR3 runs 15 residues.

This clonotype was counted once. J is TRBJ1-2 and V is TRBV27, with D maybe TRBD1 (5 bases). The CDR3 consists of 12 residues. Trimming stripped 10 bases from V and 5 bases from J, with 14 bases between. CDR1 and CDR2 from the germline V gene are MNHEY and SMNVEV (reference sequence). This CDR3 is CATLDTYYGYTF. In nucleotides, the CDR3 is TGTGCCACCCTGGACACATATTATGGCTACACCTTC.

The rearrangement uses TRBV10-1 and TRBJ2-7; TRBD1 matches 8 bases. The trim removed 2 bases at V and 4 bases at J, leaving 1 base unmatched. The CDR3 has 13 amino acids. Germline CDR1 reads WNHNN; CDR2 reads SYGVQD (reference sequence). Here the CDR3 reads CASSEDRGYEQYF. CDR3 DNA: TGCGCCAGCAGTGAGGACAGGGGTTACGAGCAGTACTTC.

This clonotype was recorded a few times. The gene calls are TRBV28 and TRBJ2-7, with D unresolved. Germline V gives CDR1 MDHEN, CDR2 SYDVKM. The V gene lost 6 bases and the J gene lost 0 bases, with 3 bases spanning the gap. The CDR3 consists of 11 residues. DNA for the CDR3: TGTGCCAGCAGGGGCTCCTACGAGCAGTACTTC. Amino acid sequence: CASRGSYEQYF.

The chain combines TRBV27 with TRBJ2-1; 7 bases map to TRBD1. The CDR3 has 16 amino acids. The germline gives CDR1 MNHEY, CDR2 SMNVEV (reference sequence). Trimming cost V 3 bases and J 4 bases; bases outside gene matches: 9. CDR3 in amino acids: CASSFSQGDTYNEQFF. The CDR3 DNA reads as TGTGCCAGCAGTTTCTCCCAGGGGGACACATACAATGAGCAGTTCTTC.

Only a few counts were recorded for this clonotype. This chain links TRBV6-2 or TRBV6-3 with TRBJ2-7; 7 bases are a match to TRBD2. V was clipped by 8 bases and J by 3 bases; unmatched bases: 13. The germline CDR1 and CDR2 sequences are MNHEY and SVGEGT. There are 15 residues in the CDR3. CDR3 sequence: CASAWEGEGDYEQYF. The CDR3 nucleotides are TGTGCCAGCGCCTGGGAGGGTGAGGGCGACTACGAGCAGTACTTC.

Written as DNA, the CDR3 is TGTGCCAGTAGTATATCTAGCGGGATCACAGATACGCAGTATTTT. Protein: CASSISSGITDTQYF. This sequence joins TRBV19 and TRBJ2-3, with 9 bases matching TRBD2. The CDR3 has 15 amino acids. The germline V gene encodes CDR1 LNHDA and CDR2 SQIVND (reference sequence). Germline trimming cut 2 bases from V and 2 bases from J; bases unmatched to any gene: 2.

This rearrangement joins TRBV6-5 to TRBJ2-7; 7 bases agree with TRBD1. The CDR3 length is 15 residues. The ends lost 5 bases at V and 7 bases at J; junction bases unmatched: 14. CDR1 is MNHEY and CDR2 is SVGAGI in the germline V gene. The CDR3 loop is CASSSLQGFLVEQYF. Here the CDR3 DNA reads TGTGCCAGCAGTAGCCTACAGGGGTTTCTGGTAGAGCAGTACTTC.

The table lists this clonotype with many counts. The genes are TRBV12-3 or TRBV12-4 and TRBJ2-2; 11 nucleotides line up with TRBD2. This CDR3 spans 17 amino acids. J gave up 0 bases and V 7 bases, and 7 bases lay outside the gene matches. In DNA, the CDR3 is TGTGCCAGCAATCCACTAGCGGGGGCCTCGAACACCGGGGAGCTGTTTTTT. Amino acids: CASNPLAGASNTGELFF.